This T cell receptor (beta chain) was sequenced for a study of shared clonotypes between healthy human individuals. Whole-study findings and limits: Naive subsets tended to show greater estimated richness than memory subsets.

To note about this clone: Its antigen remains unknown.

Both subsets, CD45RA+ naive and CD45RA-negative memory, were split from the CD4+ cells. Using immunoSEQ multiplex PCR, the repertoire was profiled, and TCRdb retains in-frame clones only, with some absent. The sample yields millions of clones, 95% seen once. Trimming removed 0 bases from V and 0 bases from J, with 2 bases in between. This CDR3 contains 14 residues. Germline CDR1 is SGHTA and CDR2 is FQGNSA. The specimen was naive CD4+ T cells sorted from blood. The subset here: CD45RA+ positively selected. The chain links TRBV7-2 to TRBJ2-2; unclear D gene. This receptor was taken from a man younger than 35 in good health. The CDR3, as DNA: TGTGCCAGCAGCTTAGCGACGAACACCGGGGAGCTGTTTTTT. Protein: CASSLATNTGELFF.